One sample yielded the 18 T cell receptor beta chains listed below, sequenced in a study of blood T cell repertoires in COVID-19. Measured with immunoSEQ multiplex PCR; TCRdb has only the in-frame clones, and not every one. The sample lists about 180,000 clones; approximately 85% were seen once. Sequencing used PBMCs or T cells enriched from blood (not recorded which). The receptors here all came from a woman younger than 35 who had recovered from COVID-19.

The chain has TRBV4-3 and TRBJ2-2; 8 nucleotides agree with TRBD2. There are 16 residues in the CDR3. The junction had 9 bases not matched to a gene; V was cut back by 4 bases and J by 5 bases. The germline V gene encodes CDR1 LGHNA and CDR2 YSLEER. CDR3 nucleotide sequence: TGCGCCAGCAGCCGAGCCGGGACTAGGGGTACCGGGGAGCTGTTTTTT. Amino acids: CASSRAGTRGTGELFF.

This clone was detected only once. The chain has TRBV29-1 and TRBJ2-1; TRBD2 agrees at 13 bases. CDR3 length equals 14 residues. The junction had 8 bases not matched to a gene; V was cut back by 7 bases and J by 8 bases. From germline, CDR1 is SQVTM and CDR2 ANQGSEA. CDR3: CSASTSGGVDEQFF. The CDR3, as DNA: TGCAGCGCTTCAACTAGCGGGGGGGTTGATGAGCAGTTCTTC.

The gene calls are TRBV7-8 and TRBJ2-7, with D possibly being TRBD2 (6 bases). This CDR3 is 13 amino acids long. V lost 3 bases, J lost 5 bases, and 11 bases lay in between. CDR1 and CDR2 (germline): SGHVS, FQNEAQ. Written as DNA, the CDR3 is TGTGCCAGCAGCTTCGGGGGAAAAAACGAGCAGTACTTC. It specifies CASSFGGKNEQYF.

The chain carries TRBV7-2 and TRBJ1-4; 7 bases align to TRBD1. Trimming took 4 bases from V and 5 from J; bases not matched to a gene: 7. This CDR3 comprises 15 residues. Germline assignment: CDR1 SGHTA and CDR2 FQGNSA. CDR3 DNA: TGTGCCAGCAGCTCGACCGGGACAGTGAATGAAAAACTGTTTTTT. Its translation: CASSSTGTVNEKLFF.

The J gene is TRBJ2-7, the V gene TRBV2; D not resolved. The V end was cut by 5 bases, the J end by 4 bases, with 15 bases between. Germline CDR1 SNHLY, CDR2 FYNNEI. CDR3 length equals 14 residues. CDR3 sequence: CASSTALSSYEQYF. For the CDR3, the DNA is TGTGCCAGCAGTACAGCCCTCTCCTCATACGAGCAGTACTTC.

This chain joins TRBV6-1 and TRBJ1-1; D uncertain. V was pared by 2 bases and J by 4 bases, with 8 bases between. The V gene's germline CDR1 is MNHNS and CDR2 SASEGT. This CDR3 contains 13 residues. The CDR3 sequence: CASSEWRGTEAFF. For the CDR3, the DNA is TGTGCCAGCAGTGAATGGCGGGGCACTGAAGCTTTCTTT.

The genes are TRBV11-2 and TRBJ1-5; no reliable D call. The germline V gene encodes CDR1 SGHAT and CDR2 FQNNGV. This CDR3 region has 13 residues. Trimming shortened V by 3 bases and J by 5 bases, and 8 bases separated the two germline ends. In DNA, the CDR3 is TGTGCCAGCAGCTTCGCCGGGGATCAGCCCCAGCATTTT. It specifies CASSFAGDQPQHF.

The chain has TRBV2 and TRBJ2-5; TRBD1 aligns across 8 bases. With 4 bases clipped from V and 5 bases from J, the junction kept 12 bases outside the gene matches. Germline V gene data show CDR1 as SNHLY and CDR2 as FYNNEI. The CDR3 spans 16 residues. The CDR3 sequence: CASSGGTGAKWETQYF. The CDR3 DNA is TGTGCCAGCAGTGGGGGGACAGGAGCCAAATGGGAGACCCAGTACTTC.

The chain couples TRBV18 to TRBJ2-2, with 8 bases matching TRBD2. Germline assignment: CDR1 KGHSH and CDR2 LQKENI. V was pared by 3 bases and J by 2 bases, with 5 bases of the junction left unmatched. CDR3 length equals 16 residues. CDR3 DNA sequence: TGTGCCAGCTCACCGCGGACTAGCAGAAACACCGGGGAGCTGTTTTTT. This encodes CASSPRTSRNTGELFF.

The V and J genes are TRBV7-3 and TRBJ2-3, with no clear D. Trimming removed 5 bases at V and 4 bases at J, with 13 bases between. Germline V lookup: CDR1 SGHTA, CDR2 FQGTGA. This CDR3 region has 14 residues. CDR3 coding DNA: TGTGCCAGCAGCGACCGAGCGCCCCCAGATACGCAGTATTTT. This sequence encodes CASSDRAPPDTQYF.

The CDR3 bases are TGTGCCATCAGTGGACTAGATTCCTACGAGCAGTACTTC. Translation: CAISGLDSYEQYF. The chain couples TRBV10-3 to TRBJ2-7; D is perhaps TRBD2 (6 bases). This CDR3 comprises 13 residues. CDR1 is ENHRY, CDR2 SYGVKD, per germline. V was pared by 4 bases and J by 1 base, with 8 bases between.

The gene calls are TRBV9 and TRBJ1-2; perhaps TRBD1 as D (6 bases). V was clipped by 0 bases and J by 1 base, with 10 bases between them. The CDR3 runs 15 residues. Germline values: CDR1 SGDLS, CDR2 YYNGEE. This CDR3 reads CASSVEPGDNYGYTF. The CDR3 nucleotides are TGTGCCAGCAGCGTAGAGCCAGGGGATAACTATGGCTACACCTTC.

This chain links TRBV28 with TRBJ2-4; TRBD2 is a possible D gene (6 bases). This CDR3 comprises 14 residues. The germline gives CDR1 MDHEN, CDR2 SYDVKM. Trimming cost V 5 bases and J 5 bases, with 13 bases left between them. The DNA of the CDR3 is TGTGCCAGCAGTCCGCCCGGGAGTCAAAACATTCAGTACTTC. Protein sequence: CASSPPGSQNIQYF.

The CDR3 spells CASSSDTGELFF. DNA of the CDR3: TGCGCCAGCAGTTCGGACACCGGGGAGCTGTTTTTT. The genes are TRBV5-1 and TRBJ2-2; no clear D gene. The CDR3 spans 12 residues. Germline CDR1 is SGHRS and CDR2 is YFSETQ. V shed 5 bases and J shed 3 bases, with 5 bases lying between them.

The genes are TRBV18 and TRBJ2-7; TRBD1 matches 9 bases. CDR3 length: 16 residues. Germline V lookup: CDR1 KGHSH, CDR2 LQKENI. The trim removed 0 bases at V and 4 bases at J, leaving 7 bases unmatched. CDR3 region: CASSPPRDRDMYEQYF. For the CDR3, the DNA is TGTGCCAGCTCACCACCCCGGGACAGGGATATGTACGAGCAGTACTTC.

The chain links TRBV9 to TRBJ2-7; 11 bases are a match to TRBD2. CDR1 SGDLS and CDR2 YYNGEE come from the germline V gene. This CDR3 spans 15 amino acids. J gave up 0 bases and V 4 bases, and 3 bases lay outside the gene matches. The CDR3 DNA sequence: TGTGCCAGCAGCTTGGGACTAGCGGACTCCTACGAGCAGTACTTC. Translating it yields CASSLGLADSYEQYF.

The genes are TRBV28 and TRBJ1-5, with 9 bases aligning to TRBD1. V was pared by 5 bases and J by 7 bases, with 6 bases of the junction left unmatched. Per germline, CDR1 MDHEN and CDR2 SYDVKM. The CDR3 has 14 amino acids. CDR3 region: CASSPRTGAQPQHF. The CDR3 coding sequence is TGTGCCAGCAGTCCTCGGACAGGGGCGCAGCCCCAGCATTTT.

The chain has TRBV6-5 and TRBJ2-1; D gene uncertain. Trimming took off 2 bases at V and 5 bases at J, with 13 bases between the two ends. Germline-derived CDR1 and CDR2 are MNHEY and SVGAGI. CDR3 length: 15 amino acids. Written as DNA, the CDR3 is TGTGCCAGCAGTTACCGCGATTATAGCCACAATGAGCAGTTCTTC. Its translation is CASSYRDYSHNEQFF.